This T cell receptor beta chain was recorded in a study of cytomegalovirus exposure and HLA in healthy donors. Study overall: Membership in the Caucasian-associated ancestry cluster was found for around four fifths of almost 400 genotyped donors.

PCR primers comprised 60 Vbeta and 13 Jbeta primers. This table comes from immunoSEQ multiplex PCR, and its TCRdb copy is limited to in-frame clones, with some not included. The sample records around 180,000 clones, approximately 84% being singletons. Findings of the study overall: In a later analysis, a genetic analysis reported fewer productive-TCR N-insertions in an Asian-associated ancestry cluster than the cohort average.

In regard to this clone: The target antigen is unknown.

Germline-derived CDR1 and CDR2 are MNHNY and SVGAGI (reference sequence). V lost 6 bases, J lost 10 bases, and 8 bases stayed unmatched. This CDR3 has 14 amino acids. Sequenced sample: PBMCs. The gene calls are TRBV6-6 and TRBJ1-4; 10 bases align to TRBD1. This sequence was found in a girl under 18 in good health and CMV-seropositive. The CDR3 spells CASRPRDRGGKLFF. CDR3 bases: TGTGCCAGCAGACCCCGGGACAGGGGAGGAAAACTGTTTTTT.